This entry lists 18 T cell receptor beta chains sequenced from one sample in a study of shared clonotypes between healthy human individuals (TCRdb year 2020). The method behind the library was the immunoSEQ multiplex PCR assay. TCRdb limited this immuneACCESS table to in-frame rearrangements with V and J called. A share of clones is missing; checked studies link under half to unresolved V genes, and the rest is unexplained. The table for this sample lists 650,000 to 700,000 clones; about nine tenths of them were counted only once. The top ten constitute around a third of the sample. The sample consisted of memory CD8+ T cells from PBMCs. Sample cell subset or site, as interpreted from the label and publication: CD45RO+ cells pooled with CCR7-negative TemRA cells. Every receptor here comes from a man in his late teens or twenties in good health. Some clones in this sample may be carry-over from other donors' samples.

This rearrangement joins TRBV5-4 to TRBJ2-7; the D is unclear. Trimming cost V 2 bases and J 7 bases, with 10 bases left between them. CDR1 is SGHNT, CDR2 YYREEE, per germline (reference sequence). This CDR3 comprises 12 residues. The CDR3 region has the DNA TGTGCCAGCAGCTTCACCCTCCATGAGCAGTACTTC. This codes for CASSFTLHEQYF.

This sequence joins TRBV19 and TRBJ2-2, with D tentatively TRBD1 or TRBD2 (5 bases each). This CDR3 contains 13 residues. Trimming stripped 8 bases from V and 6 bases from J, with 13 bases between. In germline, CDR1 is LNHDA, CDR2 SQIVND (reference sequence). The CDR3 nucleotides read TGTGCCAGTGCTCTGGGGGTCGCCGGGGAGCTGTTTTTT. This sequence encodes CASALGVAGELFF.

The chain joins TRBV23-1 to TRBJ1-4; maybe TRBD1 (6 bases). TRBV23-1 belongs to the ORF category, with a function that is uncertain. The CDR3 has 16 amino acids. V dropped 2 bases and J dropped 3 bases, with 13 bases sitting between them. CDR3 loop: CASSQPGAQANEKLFF. In DNA, the CDR3 is TGCGCCAGCAGTCAACCAGGGGCTCAGGCTAATGAAAAACTGTTTTTT.

The chain has TRBV7-9 and TRBJ1-2, with 8 bases fitting TRBD1. With V trimmed by 5 bases and J by 6 bases, 8 bases remained unmatched. The CDR3 runs 14 residues. Germline loops: CDR1 SEHNR, CDR2 FQNEAQ (reference sequence). This CDR3 is CASSPGGRGHGYTF. The CDR3 DNA reads as TGTGCCAGCAGCCCCGGGGGCAGGGGGCATGGCTACACCTTC.

This clone was picked up one time. CDR3: CASRLLSLAGELFF. The CDR3 DNA sequence: TGTGCCAGCAGACTTCTGTCGTTGGCCGGGGAGCTGTTTTTT. The chain is built from TRBV28 and TRBJ2-2; D unclear. Deletions cut 6 bases from V and 6 bases from J, with 14 bases between. The CDR3 totals 14 residues. Germline CDR1 MDHEN, CDR2 SYDVKM.

J is TRBJ1-1 and V is TRBV2; D is uncertain. Germline V gene sequence: CDR1 SNHLY, CDR2 FYNNEI. Trimming removed 3 bases from V and 4 bases from J, with 12 bases in between. CDR3 length: 14 residues. Here the CDR3 DNA reads TGTGCCAGCAGTGAGCGCCGGTTAATCACTGAAGCTTTCTTT. Residues: CASSERRLITEAFF. Full variable domain (outside the CDR3, taken from reference TRBV2 and TRBJ1-1): EPEVTQTPSHQVTQMGQEVILRCVPISNHLYFYWYRQILGQKVEFLVSFYNNEISEKSEIFDDQFSVERPDGSNFTLKIRSTKLEDSAMYFCASSERRLITEAFFGQGTRLTVV.

The chain combines TRBV9 with TRBJ1-1, with D possibly being TRBD1 (5 bases). Trimming took off 6 bases at V and 1 base at J, with 10 bases between the two ends. Per the germline V gene, CDR1 is SGDLS and CDR2 is YYNGEE. The CDR3 totals 13 residues. The CDR3 DNA reads as TGTGCCAGCAACTCCCAGGGGAACACTGAAGCTTTCTTT. As protein: CASNSQGNTEAFF.

The rearrangement joins TRBV4-3 to TRBJ2-3; the D call may be TRBD1 or TRBD2 (5 bases each). The CDR3 sequence is 15 residues long. V was shortened by 4 bases and J by 4 bases, with 15 bases between the two germline ends. From germline, CDR1 is LGHNA and CDR2 YSLEER. The CDR3 is CASSREGEGPDTQYF. The CDR3 DNA is TGCGCCAGCAGCCGAGAAGGAGAGGGGCCAGATACGCAGTATTTT.

The chain has TRBV29-1 and TRBJ1-1; no firm D call. Trimming stripped 4 bases from V and 7 bases from J, with 7 bases between. This CDR3 has 10 amino acids. Germline CDR1 and CDR2: SQVTM and ANQGSEA. The chain's CDR3 is CSVGTDEAFF. The DNA for the CDR3 is TGCAGCGTTGGGACGGATGAAGCTTTCTTT. The variable domain in full, completed from reference TRBV29-1 and TRBJ1-1, reads SAVISQKPSRDICQRGTSLTIQCQVDSQVTMMFWYRQQPGQSLTLIATANQGSEATYESGFVIDKFPISRPNLTFSTLTVSNMSPEDSSIYLCSVGTDEAFFGQGTRLTVV.

The chain has TRBV28 and TRBJ2-1; TRBD1 agrees at 7 bases. Germline V gives CDR1 MDHEN, CDR2 SYDVKM. V lost 4 bases, J lost 5 bases, and 5 bases stayed unmatched. The CDR3 has 14 amino acids. CDR3 DNA sequence: TGTGCCAGCAGTTCGGGACAGCTCAACAATGAGCAGTTCTTC. Translated: CASSSGQLNNEQFF.

This clone has just one count. V gene TRBV4-1 combines with J gene TRBJ1-1, with D unclear. Per the germline V gene, CDR1 is MGHRA and CDR2 is YSYEKL. V gave up 1 base and J gave up 0 bases, with 6 bases separating them. This CDR3 contains 14 residues. The CDR3 nucleotides are TGCGCCAGCAGCCAAGGGGTTCTGAACACTGAAGCTTTCTTT. Translated, it gives CASSQGVLNTEAFF.

V gene TRBV11-2 combines with J gene TRBJ2-5, with 7 nucleotides matching TRBD2. The CDR3 has 16 residues. Looked up from germline, CDR1 is SGHAT and CDR2 is FQNNGV. Germline trimming cut 1 base from V and 3 bases from J; bases unmatched to any gene: 8. The CDR3 DNA is TGTGCCAGCAGCTTAGTAGGGGACTATAAGGAAGAGACCCAGTACTTC. It yields the protein CASSLVGDYKEETQYF.

Only one count was recorded for this clone. The rearrangement joins TRBV10-1 to TRBJ1-1; no clear D. The CDR3 extends over 13 amino acids. The V end lost 6 bases, the J end lost 0 bases, and 8 bases lay between the germline ends. CDR1 and CDR2 from the germline V gene are WNHNN and SYGVQD (reference sequence). The CDR3 nucleotides read TGCGCCAGCAGCCAGAAGTTGAACACTGAAGCTTTCTTT. It specifies CASSQKLNTEAFF.

The V and J genes are TRBV12-5 and TRBJ2-3, with D perhaps TRBD2 (6 bases). The CDR3 loop spans 15 amino acids. Germline values: CDR1 LGHNT, CDR2 FRNRAP. Trimming removed 6 bases from V and 6 bases from J, with 19 bases in between. CDR3 amino acids: CASGLGGSGSDTQYF. DNA for the CDR3: TGTGCTAGTGGCCTTGGGGGAAGCGGGTCGGATACGCAGTATTTT.

The chain is built from TRBV9 and TRBJ2-3, with D tentatively TRBD2 (6 bases). Germline CDR1 reads SGDLS; CDR2 reads YYNGEE. V shed 2 bases and J shed 5 bases, with 15 bases lying between them. There are 15 residues in the CDR3. The CDR3 sequence: CASSVRGLEGDTQYF. In DNA, the CDR3 is TGTGCCAGCAGCGTCCGGGGGTTGGAGGGAGATACGCAGTATTTT. The full variable domain, completed using reference TRBV9 and TRBJ2-3, is DSGVTQTPKHLITATGQRVTLRCSPRSGDLSVYWYQQSLDQGLQFLIQYYNGEERAKGNILERFSAQQFPDLHSELNLSSLELGDSALYFCASSVRGLEGDTQYFGPGTRLTVL.

This chain connects TRBV6-1 to TRBJ2-7; no firm D call. The germline CDR1 and CDR2 sequences are MNHNS and SASEGT. There are 13 residues in the CDR3. Trimming took 0 bases from V and 7 from J, leaving 10 bases between them. The CDR3 nucleotides are TGTGCCAGCAGTGAAGCGAGGTTTGGAGAGCAGTACTTC. Amino acids: CASSEARFGEQYF.

The rearrangement links TRBV7-2 to TRBJ2-5, with 14 nucleotides matching TRBD2. The last part of the DNA fits TRBJ2-7 better; the J call may be wrong. The CDR3 covers 18 residues. Germline assignment: CDR1 SGHTA and CDR2 FQGNSA. For the CDR3, the DNA is TGTGCCAGCAGCTTCCTACCCCCTGGGACTAGCGGGAGCTACGAGCAGTACTTC. Protein sequence: CASSFLPPGTSGSYEQYF.

The V call is TRBV28, the J call TRBJ2-7; D may correspond to TRBD1 or TRBD2 (5 bases each). The CDR3 contains 14 residues. The ends were cut back, 6 bases at V and 2 bases at J, with 14 bases in the middle. Germline-derived CDR1 and CDR2 are MDHEN and SYDVKM. The CDR3 nucleotides are TGTGCCAGCAGCACCCAGTGGGGGACCTACGAGCAGTACTTC. Amino acids: CASSTQWGTYEQYF.